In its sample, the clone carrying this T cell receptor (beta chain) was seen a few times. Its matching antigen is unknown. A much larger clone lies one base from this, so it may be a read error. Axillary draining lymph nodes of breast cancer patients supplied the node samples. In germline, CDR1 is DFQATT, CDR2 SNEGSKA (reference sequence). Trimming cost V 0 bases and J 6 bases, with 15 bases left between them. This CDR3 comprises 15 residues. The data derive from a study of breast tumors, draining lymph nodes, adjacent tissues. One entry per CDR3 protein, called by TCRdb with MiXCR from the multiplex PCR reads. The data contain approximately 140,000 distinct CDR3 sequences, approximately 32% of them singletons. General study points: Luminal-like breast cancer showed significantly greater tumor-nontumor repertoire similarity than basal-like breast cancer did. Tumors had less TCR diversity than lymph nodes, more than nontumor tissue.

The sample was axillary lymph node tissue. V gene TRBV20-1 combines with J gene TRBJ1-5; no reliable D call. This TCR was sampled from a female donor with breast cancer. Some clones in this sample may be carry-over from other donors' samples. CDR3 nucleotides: TGCAGTGCTAGAGATGGGGAGGTCGGCACTCAGCCCCAGCATTTT. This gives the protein CSARDGEVGTQPQHF.